This is a list of T cell receptor beta chains from one sample in a study of cytomegalovirus exposure and HLA in healthy donors. Repertoires were generated with immunoSEQ multiplex PCR, while TCRdb's copy carries only in-frame clones and drops some. The data hold about 200,000 clones, with around 78% observed a single time. The sample comprised PBMCs. These receptors all come from a man aged 25-45 years in good health and CMV-seronegative. Each CDR3 is given with its conserved first and last residue. The order of the fields is J gene, clone size, D gene, V gene, CDR3 protein, CDR3 DNA. D genes are given only for firm matches. Clone size, where shown, is once, few, many, or a class for clones that have expanded.

TRBJ2-3,once,NA,TRBV9,CASSPRLDTQYF,TGTGCCAGCAGCCCAAGACTAGATACGCAGTATTTT
TRBJ2-1,NA,TRBD2,TRBV7-3,CASSPLSGTFEQFF,TGTGCCAGCAGCCCTCTTAGCGGGACCTTTGAGCAGTTCTTC
TRBJ1-1,few,TRBD1,TRBV6-5,CASRDAGTGASEAFF,TGTGCCAGCAGGGACGCCGGGACAGGAGCTTCTGAAGCTTTCTTT
TRBJ2-5,NA,NA,TRBV4-2,CASSQGGMQGQETQYF,TGTGCCAGCAGCCAAGGGGGTATGCAGGGGCAAGAGACCCAGTACTTC
TRBJ2-7,NA,TRBD1,TRBV19,CASSIRGREQYF,TGTGCCAGTAGTATCAGGGGGCGGGAGCAGTACTTC
TRBJ2-3,NA,TRBD1,TRBV2,CASSLSGARGSWGTQYF,TGTGCCAGCAGCCTCTCTGGAGCCAGGGGGTCATGGGGTACGCAGTATTTT
TRBJ2-7,NA,TRBD2,TRBV5-4,CASSNPSGRVDEQYF,TGTGCCAGCAGCAACCCTAGCGGGAGGGTCGACGAGCAGTACTTC
TRBJ2-3,NA,NA,TRBV29-1,CSVEGSLAQYF,TGCAGCGTTGAAGGTTCCCTTGCGCAGTATTTT
TRBJ1-5,NA,NA,TRBV28,CASASPRVRPQHF,TGTGCCAGCGCGTCCCCCAGGGTGCGGCCCCAGCATTTT
TRBJ2-7,NA,TRBD1,TRBV19,CASSIASGTGDYEQYF,TGTGCCAGTAGTATAGCATCCGGGACAGGGGACTACGAGCAGTACTTC
TRBJ1-2,NA,NA,TRBV9,CASSVGESGYTF,TGTGCCAGCAGCGTAGGCGAGAGCGGCTACACCTTC
TRBJ1-1,few,NA,TRBV18,CASSPSPGGTEAFF,TGTGCCAGCTCACCAAGCCCGGGGGGCACTGAAGCTTTCTTT
TRBJ2-6,NA,TRBD1,TRBV11-1,CASSYRTGTGSNVLTF,TGTGCCAGCAGCTACCGAACCGGGACAGGGTCCAACGTCCTGACTTTC
TRBJ1-2,NA,NA,TRBV9,CASSNRDNYGYTF,TGTGCCAGCAGCAACAGGGATAACTATGGCTACACCTTC
TRBJ1-2,once,TRBD1,TRBV7-9,CASVAGGQGNYGYTF,TGTGCCAGCGTTGCGGGGGGACAGGGGAACTATGGCTACACCTTC
TRBJ2-1,NA,NA,TRBV5-1,CASSPQTGASFYNEQFF,TGCGCCAGCAGCCCTCAGACAGGAGCCAGCTTCTACAATGAGCAGTTCTTC
TRBJ2-3,few,NA,TRBV27,CASTLGASTDTQYF,TGTGCCAGCACCCTCGGAGCTAGCACAGATACGCAGTATTTT
TRBJ2-7,NA,NA,TRBV2,CASSARYDEQYF,TGTGCCAGCAGTGCCAGGTATGACGAGCAGTACTTC
TRBJ2-2,NA,NA,TRBV25-1,CASSDTGSVTGELFF,TGTGCCAGCAGTGATACAGGGTCGGTAACCGGGGAGCTGTTTTTT
TRBJ2-1,NA,TRBD2,TRBV14,CASSQRAGGRISSYNEQFF,TGTGCCAGCAGCCAGAGAGCGGGAGGACGGATCAGCTCCTACAATGAGCAGTTCTTC
TRBJ2-5,NA,TRBD2,TRBV4-1,CASRLTWTSGRETQYF,TGCGCCAGCAGGTTGACCTGGACTAGCGGGAGGGAGACCCAGTACTTC
TRBJ2-7,NA,TRBD2,TRBV19,CASSIASGRYEQYF,TGTGCCAGTAGTATTGCTAGCGGGAGGTACGAGCAGTACTTC
TRBJ1-2,NA,NA,TRBV9,CASNKEGLRGYGYTF,TGTGCCAGCAATAAGGAGGGGTTGAGAGGCTATGGCTACACCTTC
TRBJ2-5,NA,TRBD1,TRBV5-8,CASSRDRGKETQYF,TGTGCCAGCAGCCGGGACAGGGGGAAAGAGACCCAGTACTTC
TRBJ1-1,NA,NA,TRBV7-9,CASSLASKGLAFF,TGTGCCAGCAGCTTAGCGTCGAAGGGGCTGGCTTTCTTT
TRBJ2-1,NA,NA,TRBV18,CASSPPAGSKIGSPIREQFF,TGTGCCAGCTCACCACCCGCAGGGTCTAAGATTGGATCTCCCATCAGGGAGCAGTTCTTC